This entry concerns a single TCR beta chain. This clone was counted ten times or more. This receptor's antigen is unknown. Base qualities are not provided; no much larger clone lies one nucleotide away. Trimming costs V 5 bases and J 5 bases, and their ends lie 18 bases apart. Taken from the germline V gene, the CDR1 and CDR2 loops are MNHEY and SVGAGI. Inclusive of the bounding cysteine and phenylalanine, the CDR3 is 15 residues long. Only the CDR3 portion is preserved as DNA: 45 bases, with reading frame beginning at the first base. The donors were healthy, HIV-negative adults with no recently reported acute infections or vaccinations. Every donor was a Caucasian adult residing in Nashville, Tennessee, USA. CD4+ T cells were enriched by magnetic negative selection; naive cells were then positively selected on CD45RA, and the negative fraction formed the memory subset. Blood was obtained by leukapheresis, after which PBMCs were separated by Ficoll-Histopaque density gradient centrifugation and cryopreserved in liquid nitrogen vapor phase. Purity and quantity of every magnetically sorted T cell population were checked by analytical flow cytometry. From each sorted fraction, genomic DNA was isolated and quantified by UV absorbance on a Nanodrop 2000c.

TCR CDR3 regions were amplified from genomic DNA by multiplex PCR using the deep immunoSEQ assay. Extracted genomic DNA from each cell subset was spread evenly across all wells of several immunoSEQ 96-well plates, with each plate serving as a replicate. For sorted subsets, each replicate PCR was loaded with approximately 190 ng genomic DNA, equivalent to some 27,000 T cell genomes. Purified libraries were quantified with a Qubit 3.0 fluorometer, sized on a Bioanalyzer 2100, and re-quantified with the KAPA Library Quantification kit. Every immunoSEQ 96-well plate was sequenced on a dedicated single-read 150-cycle Illumina NextSeq 550 flow cell. As for how the authors treated the data: Because the immunoSEQ output included only junctional sequences and no quality scores, the filtering could not be the same as the filtering used for full-length reads. To assign V/J genes and CDR3, sequences were annotated against IMGT germline references using PyIR, a Python wrapper for IgBLAST v1.9. Reads were removed for weak V/J assignments (E-value above 1e-6), missing CDR3, stop codons, out-of-frame junctions, or ambiguous translated residues. V3J clonotypes were defined by identical inferred V gene, J gene, and CDR3 amino acid sequence. Percentage overlap between repertoires was computed as shared unique clonotypes divided by the size of the smaller repertoire. RTK rarefaction, the Chao1 estimator, and Recon v2.1 estimates of unobserved clonotypes were used to assess repertoire richness. Generation probabilities were computed with OLGA for all TCRbeta clonotypes obtained by the gDNA method from a handful of donors. The table comes from immuneACCESS by way of TCRdb, which keeps in-frame sequences with V and J called. Part of the clones is missing from these tables; in studies checked, under half for an unresolved V gene and the rest for unknown reasons. V, J and clone size reflect that table, while D and trimming were determined from the DNA. For this sample there are roughly 300,000 clones; less than 85% appear just once. The top ten constitute about 10% of the sample.

The entry originates in a study of shared clonotypes between healthy human individuals (dated by TCRdb to about 2020). About the investigation overall: Two women and a few men aged 18 to 49 years were included in the cohort. To increase sequencing depth and limit assay-specific biases, TCR repertoire library preparation and sequencing were carried out by different laboratories using diverse techniques. For each donor, CD4 naive and CD4 memory were each given three plates, CD8 naive was given two plates, and CD8 memory was given one plate. Per donor, leukapheresis produced somewhere between about 0.8 and 9 billion PBMCs. To estimate repertoire size and how much clonotypes are shared between individuals, the study performed deep sequencing of blood TCR repertoires from five healthy adults.

Summary of the overall study and its limitations: Naive subsets generally had larger estimated clonotype richness than memory subsets. Pairwise subsampling led to the expectation that sequencing depth would affect the degree of clonotype sharing among donors. Compared with non-shared clonotypes, clonotypes shared by all four sorted-subset donors had higher generation probabilities. Incomplete sequencing was indicated by rarefaction of sorted-subset datasets, despite the large sequencing depth. Sampling was restricted to blood, and TCR repertoires in tissues likely differ from the TCR repertoires found in blood. Across four donors, approximately 5% of naive CD4, approximately 4% of naive CD8, under 2.5% of memory CD4, and roughly 0.41% of memory CD8 clonotypes were shared. The genetic and exposure-history diversity represented was limited by the small number of donors.

The specimen sequenced was memory CD4+ T cells sorted from blood. Reading the label with the study, this specimen's cell subset or site is: CD45RA-negative fraction. The clonotype originates from a man in his thirties or forties in good health. The chain is encoded by TRBV6-5 joined to TRBJ1-1; the D gene assignment is ambiguous. The sequenced DNA is TGTGCCAGCAGTAGACCCCAATTGAGTCAGACTGAAGCTTTCTTT. It translates to CASSRPQLSQTEAFF.